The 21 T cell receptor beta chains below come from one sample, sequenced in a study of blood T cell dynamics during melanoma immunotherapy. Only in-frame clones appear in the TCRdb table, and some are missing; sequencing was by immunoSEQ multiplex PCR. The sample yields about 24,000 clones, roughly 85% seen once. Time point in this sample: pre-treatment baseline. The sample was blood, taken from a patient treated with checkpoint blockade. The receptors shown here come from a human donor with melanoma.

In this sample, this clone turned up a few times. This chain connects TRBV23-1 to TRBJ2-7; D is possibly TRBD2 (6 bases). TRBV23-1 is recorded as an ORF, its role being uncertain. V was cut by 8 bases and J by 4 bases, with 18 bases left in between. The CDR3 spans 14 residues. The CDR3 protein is CASGPEGSFYEQYF. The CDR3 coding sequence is TGCGCCAGCGGTCCGGAGGGCTCCTTTTACGAGCAGTACTTC.

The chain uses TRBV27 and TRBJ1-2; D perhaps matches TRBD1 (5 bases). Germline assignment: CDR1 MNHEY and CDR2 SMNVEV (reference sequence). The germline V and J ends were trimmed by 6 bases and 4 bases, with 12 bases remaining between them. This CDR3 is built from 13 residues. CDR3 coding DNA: TGTGCCAGCAGCACCAGGGCCGTCTATGGCTACACCTTC. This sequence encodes CASSTRAVYGYTF.

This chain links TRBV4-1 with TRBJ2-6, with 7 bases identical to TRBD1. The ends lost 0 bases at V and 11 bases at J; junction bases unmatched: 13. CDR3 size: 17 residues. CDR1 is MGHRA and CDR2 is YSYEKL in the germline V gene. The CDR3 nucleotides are TGCGCCAGCAGCCAAGATGACAGGGTCGTTTTGGACTACGTCCTGACTTTC. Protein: CASSQDDRVVLDYVLTF.

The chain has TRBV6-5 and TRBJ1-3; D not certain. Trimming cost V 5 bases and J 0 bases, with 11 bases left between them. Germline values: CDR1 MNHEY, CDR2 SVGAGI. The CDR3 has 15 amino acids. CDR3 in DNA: TGTGCCAGCAGTCCGGGGATGAGCTCTGGAAACACCATATATTTT. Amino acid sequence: CASSPGMSSGNTIYF.

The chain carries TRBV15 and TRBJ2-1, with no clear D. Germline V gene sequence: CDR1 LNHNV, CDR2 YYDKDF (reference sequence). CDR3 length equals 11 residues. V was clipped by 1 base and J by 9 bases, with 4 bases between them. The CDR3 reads CATSRVGEQFF. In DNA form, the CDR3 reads TGTGCCACCAGCAGAGTGGGTGAGCAGTTCTTC.

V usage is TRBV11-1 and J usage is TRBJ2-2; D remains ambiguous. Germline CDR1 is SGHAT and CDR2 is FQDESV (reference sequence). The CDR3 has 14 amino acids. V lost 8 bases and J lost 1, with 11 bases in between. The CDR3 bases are TGTGCCAGCCGACTGACGGTGAACACCGGGGAGCTGTTTTTT. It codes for CASRLTVNTGELFF.

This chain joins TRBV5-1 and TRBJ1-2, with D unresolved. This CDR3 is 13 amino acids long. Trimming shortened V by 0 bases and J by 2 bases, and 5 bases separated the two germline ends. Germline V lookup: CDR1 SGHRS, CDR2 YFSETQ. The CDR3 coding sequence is TGCGCCAGCAGCTTGGGTCAGAACTATGGCTACACCTTC. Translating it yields CASSLGQNYGYTF.

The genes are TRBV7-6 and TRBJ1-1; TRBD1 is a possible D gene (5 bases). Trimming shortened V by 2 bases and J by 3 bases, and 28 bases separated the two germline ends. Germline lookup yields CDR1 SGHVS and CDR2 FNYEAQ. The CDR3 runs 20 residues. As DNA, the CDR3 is TGTGCCAGCAGCTTAATATCCGGGGACGATATCACGATAGCGTACACTGAAGCTTTCTTT. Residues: CASSLISGDDITIAYTEAFF. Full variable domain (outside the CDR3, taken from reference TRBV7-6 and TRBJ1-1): GAGVSQSPRYKVTKRGQDVALRCDPISGHVSLYWYRQALGQGPEFLTYFNYEAQQDKSGLPNDRFSAERPEGSISTLTIQRTEQRDSAMYRCASSLISGDDITIAYTEAFFGQGTRLTVV.

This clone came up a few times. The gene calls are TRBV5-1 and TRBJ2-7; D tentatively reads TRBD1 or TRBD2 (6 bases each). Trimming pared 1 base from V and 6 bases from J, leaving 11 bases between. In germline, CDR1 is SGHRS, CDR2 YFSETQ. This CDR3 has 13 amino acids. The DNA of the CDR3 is TGCGCCAGCAGCTTGCCCGGGGGCTTCGAGCAGTACTTC. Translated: CASSLPGGFEQYF.

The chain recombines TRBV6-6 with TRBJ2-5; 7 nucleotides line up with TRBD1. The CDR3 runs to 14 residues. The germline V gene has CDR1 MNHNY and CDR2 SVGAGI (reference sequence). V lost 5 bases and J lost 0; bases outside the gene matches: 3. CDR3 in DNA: TGTGCCAGCAGTGCGACAGGGAACCAAGAGACCCAGTACTTC. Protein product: CASSATGNQETQYF.

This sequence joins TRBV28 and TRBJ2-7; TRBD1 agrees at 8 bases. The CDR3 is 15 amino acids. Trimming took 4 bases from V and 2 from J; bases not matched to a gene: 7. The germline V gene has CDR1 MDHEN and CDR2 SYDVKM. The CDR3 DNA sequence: TGTGCCAGCAGTTCACCGGGACAGGCGACCTACGAGCAGTACTTC. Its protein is CASSSPGQATYEQYF. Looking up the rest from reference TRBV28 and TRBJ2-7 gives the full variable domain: DVKVTQSSRYLVKRTGEKVFLECVQDMDHENMFWYRQDPGLGLRLIYFSYDVKMKEKGDIPEGYSVSREKKERFSLILESASTNQTSMYLCASSSPGQATYEQYFGPGTRLTVT.

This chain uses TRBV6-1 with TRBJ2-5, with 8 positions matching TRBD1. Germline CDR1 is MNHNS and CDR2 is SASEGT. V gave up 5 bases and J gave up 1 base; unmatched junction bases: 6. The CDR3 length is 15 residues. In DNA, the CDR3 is TGTGCCAGCAGTTTCAGGGGGCGCTCCCAAGAGACCCAGTACTTC. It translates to CASSFRGRSQETQYF.

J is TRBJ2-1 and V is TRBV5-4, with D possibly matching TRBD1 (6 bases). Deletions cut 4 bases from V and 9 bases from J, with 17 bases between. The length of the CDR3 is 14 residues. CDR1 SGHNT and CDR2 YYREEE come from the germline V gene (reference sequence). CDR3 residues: CASSRKQGVGEQFF. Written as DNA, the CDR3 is TGTGCCAGCAGCAGGAAACAGGGAGTGGGTGAGCAGTTCTTC.

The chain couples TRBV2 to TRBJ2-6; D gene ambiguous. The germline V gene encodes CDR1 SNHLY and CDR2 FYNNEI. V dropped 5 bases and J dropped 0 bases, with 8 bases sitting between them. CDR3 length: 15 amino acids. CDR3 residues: CASSLTDSGANVLTF. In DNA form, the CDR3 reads TGTGCCAGCAGTCTAACAGACTCTGGGGCCAACGTCCTGACTTTC.

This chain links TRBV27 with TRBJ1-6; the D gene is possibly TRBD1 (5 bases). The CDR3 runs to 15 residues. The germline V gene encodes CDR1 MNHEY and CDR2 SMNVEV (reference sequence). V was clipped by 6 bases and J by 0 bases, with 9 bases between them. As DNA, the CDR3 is TGTGCCAGCAGCCAGGGTAGCTCCTATAATTCACCCCTCCACTTT. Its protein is CASSQGSSYNSPLHF.

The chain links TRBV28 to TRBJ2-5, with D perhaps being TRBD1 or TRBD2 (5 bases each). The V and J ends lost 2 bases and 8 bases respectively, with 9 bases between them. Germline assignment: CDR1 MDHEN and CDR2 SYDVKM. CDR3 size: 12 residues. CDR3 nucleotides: TGTGCCAGCAGTTTACTGAGGGGAACCCAGTACTTC. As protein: CASSLLRGTQYF.

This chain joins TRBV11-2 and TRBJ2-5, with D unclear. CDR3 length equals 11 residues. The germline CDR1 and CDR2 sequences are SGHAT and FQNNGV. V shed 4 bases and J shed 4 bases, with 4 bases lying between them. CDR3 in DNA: TGTGCCAGCAGCTCAGGAGAGACCCAGTACTTC. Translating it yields CASSSGETQYF.

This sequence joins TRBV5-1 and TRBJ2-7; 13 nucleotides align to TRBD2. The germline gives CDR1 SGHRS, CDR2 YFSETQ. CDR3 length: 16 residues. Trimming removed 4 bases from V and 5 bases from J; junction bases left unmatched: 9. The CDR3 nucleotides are TGCGCCAGCAGCCCGGCTCCGGGACTAGCGGGAAACGAGCAGTACTTC. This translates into CASSPAPGLAGNEQYF. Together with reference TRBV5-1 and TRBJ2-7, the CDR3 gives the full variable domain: KAGVTQTPRYLIKTRGQQVTLSCSPISGHRSVSWYQQTPGQGLQFLFEYFSETQRNKGNFPGRFSGRQFSNSRSEMNVSTLELGDSALYLCASSPAPGLAGNEQYFGPGTRLTVT.

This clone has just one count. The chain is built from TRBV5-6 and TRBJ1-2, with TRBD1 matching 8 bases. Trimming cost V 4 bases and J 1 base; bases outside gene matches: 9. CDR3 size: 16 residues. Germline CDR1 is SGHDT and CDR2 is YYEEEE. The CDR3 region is CASSGMDRAFNYGYTF. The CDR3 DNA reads TGTGCCAGCAGCGGTATGGACAGGGCTTTTAACTATGGCTACACCTTC. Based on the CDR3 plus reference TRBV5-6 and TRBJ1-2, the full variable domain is DAGVTQSPTHLIKTRGQQVTLRCSPKSGHDTVSWYQQALGQGPQFIFQYYEEEERQRGNFPDRFSGHQFPNYSSELNVNALLLGDSALYLCASSGMDRAFNYGYTFGSGTRLTVV.

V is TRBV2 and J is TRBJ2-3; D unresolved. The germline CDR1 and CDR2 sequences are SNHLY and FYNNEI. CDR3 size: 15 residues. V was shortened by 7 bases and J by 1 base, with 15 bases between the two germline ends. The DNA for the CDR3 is TGTGCCAGCATCGAACTAAACTTCGGCACAGATACGCAGTATTTT. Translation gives CASIELNFGTDTQYF.

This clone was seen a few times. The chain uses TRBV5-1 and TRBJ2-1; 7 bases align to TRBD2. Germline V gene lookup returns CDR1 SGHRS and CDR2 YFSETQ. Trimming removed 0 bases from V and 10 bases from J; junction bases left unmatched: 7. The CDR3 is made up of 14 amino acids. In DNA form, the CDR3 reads TGCGCCAGCAGCTTGGGGGGCGGGAGCTGGGAGCAGTTCTTC. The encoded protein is CASSLGGGSWEQFF.